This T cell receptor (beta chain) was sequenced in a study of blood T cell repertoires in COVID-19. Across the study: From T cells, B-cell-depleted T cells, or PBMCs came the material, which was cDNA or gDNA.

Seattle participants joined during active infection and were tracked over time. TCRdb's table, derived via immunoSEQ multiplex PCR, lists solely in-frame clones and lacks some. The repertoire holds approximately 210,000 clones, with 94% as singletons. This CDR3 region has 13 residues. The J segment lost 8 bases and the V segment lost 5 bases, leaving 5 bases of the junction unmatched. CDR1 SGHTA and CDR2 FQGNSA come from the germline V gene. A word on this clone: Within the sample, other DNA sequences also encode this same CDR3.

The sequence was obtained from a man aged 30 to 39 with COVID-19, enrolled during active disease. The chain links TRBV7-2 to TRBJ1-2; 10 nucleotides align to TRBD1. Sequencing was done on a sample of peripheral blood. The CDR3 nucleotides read TGTGCCAGCAGCCTAGACAGGGGGCAAGGCTACACCTTC. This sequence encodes CASSLDRGQGYTF.